The entry below describes one T cell receptor (beta chain). No antigen is known for it. The PCR ran on 60 Vbeta and 13 Jbeta primers. Clones were sequenced by immunoSEQ multiplex PCR, and TCRdb holds only the in-frame ones, with some missing. The sample includes around 150,000 clones, around 80% of them seen just once. This entry belongs to a study of cytomegalovirus exposure and HLA in healthy donors. Germline CDR1 reads SGHRS; CDR2 reads YFSETQ. V dropped 4 bases and J dropped 3 bases, with 17 bases sitting between them. CDR3 size: 15 residues. General study points: In a later analysis, TCR beta V- and J-gene trimming was associated with a missense DCLRE1C variant.

This receptor was obtained from a man between 18 and 29 years old in good health and CMV-seropositive. This chain links TRBV5-1 with TRBJ2-7, with D perhaps TRBD2 (6 bases). The specimen was PBMCs. The CDR3 region is CASSLAGLSNYEQYF. CDR3 coding DNA: TGCGCCAGCAGCCTTGCGGGACTCTCCAACTACGAGCAGTACTTC.